This is a list of T cell receptor beta chains from one sample in a study of OX40 agonist ivuxolimab in advanced cancers. Sequencing used immunoSEQ multiplex PCR; TCRdb keeps in-frame clones, though not all of them. The repertoire consists of around 80,000 clones, with about nine tenths occurring once and the leading ten covering roughly 0.3%. The specimen was CD4+ or CD8+ T cells sorted from blood, collected in a trial of the OX40 agonist ivuxolimab. The receptors were sampled from an adult with an advanced solid tumor such as melanoma, head and neck, liver or kidney cancer. The CDR3 runs from the conserved cysteine through the conserved F or W. A D gene is named only where the DNA matches it firmly. Not every row has a clone size; where given, it reads once, few, many or a size class.

v_call	j_call	d_call	clone_size	cdr3_nt	cdr3_aa
TRBV7-6	TRBJ2-7	TRBD2	-	TGTGCCAGCAGCTTAGAAGCTAGCGGGAGGGCCGGTAGACTGGACGAGCAGTACTTC	CASSLEASGRAGRLDEQYF
TRBV4-3	TRBJ2-1	TRBD2	-	TGCGCCAGCAGCCAAGAACCTAGCGGGAGGGGCAATGAGCAGTTCTTC	CASSQEPSGRGNEQFF
TRBV10-1	TRBJ2-1	TRBD2	-	TGCGCCAGCAGTGAAGGGGTAGCGGGGGGGCTCGGGCAGTTCTTC	CASSEGVAGGLGQFF
TRBV18	TRBJ1-3	TRBD1	-	TGTGCCAGCTCACCTGGACGACAGGGTGGAAACACCATATATTTT	CASSPGRQGGNTIYF
TRBV6-1	TRBJ1-2	-	-	TGTGCCAGCAGTGAATGGGGAGAAGGCTACACCTTC	CASSEWGEGYTF
TRBV6-1	TRBJ2-1	TRBD2	-	TGTGCCAGCAGTGAAAGCCTAGCGGGAGGCTATGAGCAGTTCTTC	CASSESLAGGYEQFF
TRBV18	TRBJ1-5	-	-	TGTGCCAGCTCACCAGGGGCGCCTAGCAATCAGCCCCAGCATTTT	CASSPGAPSNQPQHF
TRBV9	TRBJ2-5	TRBD2	-	TGTGCCAGCAGCCCAAGACTAGCGGGGGGGCTGGAGACCCAGTACTTC	CASSPRLAGGLETQYF
TRBV7-2	TRBJ2-5	-	-	TGTGCCAGCAGCTTAGTCGGGGTGACCCAGTACTTC	CASSLVGVTQYF
TRBV18	TRBJ2-1	-	-	TGTGCCAGCTCACCATTATTACAGGAGCAGTTCTTC	CASSPLLQEQFF
TRBV27	TRBJ1-1	-	few	TGTGCCAGCAGTCCCCGGTCGGATACTGAAGCTTTCTTT	CASSPRSDTEAFF
TRBV5-1	TRBJ2-1	TRBD2	-	TGCGCCAGCAGCTCGGGACTAGCGGGAGGGCATGAGCAGTTCTTC	CASSSGLAGGHEQFF
TRBV7-9	TRBJ1-5	-	-	TGTGCCAGCAGCTTAGGATCAGGCTGGCCCCAGCATTTT	CASSLGSGWPQHF
TRBV19	TRBJ2-3	-	-	TGTGCCAGTAGTATTCCTAGTGGCACAGATACGCAGTATTTT	CASSIPSGTDTQYF
TRBV10-3	TRBJ2-5	-	-	TGTGCCATCAAGGGTGTCCCTCAAGAGACCCAGTACTTC	CAIKGVPQETQYF
TRBV28	TRBJ1-1	TRBD1	-	TGTGTCGTAGCAGGGGGGCTTCGGAACACTGAAGCTTTCTTT	CVVAGGLRNTEAFF
TRBV18	TRBJ1-1	-	-	TGTGCCAGCTCACCACTCTCTGGGGGTGAAGCTTTCTTT	CASSPLSGGEAFF
TRBV11-2	TRBJ2-3	-	-	TGTGCCAGCAGCCCCAGGGCTTCGCCCTCAGCAGATACGCAGTATTTT	CASSPRASPSADTQYF
TRBV30	TRBJ1-2	-	-	TGTGCCTGGAGCCAGTCTACTCGCTATGGCTACACCTTC	CAWSQSTRYGYTF
TRBV6-1	TRBJ1-3	TRBD1	-	TGTGCCGGCGGGACAGGGGGCACTGGAAACACCATATATTTT	CAGGTGGTGNTIYF
TRBV9	TRBJ1-6	TRBD1	-	TGTGCCAGCAGCGTACAGGGGGGAAATTCACCCCTCCACTTT	CASSVQGGNSPLHF
TRBV5-6	TRBJ2-4	-	-	TGTGCCAGCAGCACCCTCGAGGATTTTGTCAAAAACATTCAGTACTTC	CASSTLEDFVKNIQYF
TRBV29-1	TRBJ2-3	TRBD1	-	TGCAGCGTTGGAAGGACAGGGTCAGATACGCAGTATTTT	CSVGRTGSDTQYF
TRBV6-5	TRBJ1-2	TRBD1	-	TGTGCCAGCAGTTACCTCGGGACAGAGTCCTATGGCTACACCTTC	CASSYLGTESYGYTF
TRBV2	TRBJ2-5	-	-	TGTGCCAGCAGTGAAAATACCCGGCCCCAAGAGACCCAGTACTTC	CASSENTRPQETQYF
TRBV6-1	TRBJ2-3	-	-	TGTGCCAGCAGTGAAGAGATCCCCCCAGATACGCAGTATTTT	CASSEEIPPDTQYF
TRBV10-2	TRBJ1-1	TRBD1	-	TGCGCCAGCATTGGACAGGCGTCTTCCACTGAAGCTTTCTTT	CASIGQASSTEAFF
TRBV5-4	TRBJ1-2	TRBD1	once	TGTGCCAGCAGCTGGCCGGCAGGGGGCCTGCCCGGCTACACCTTC	CASSWPAGGLPGYTF
TRBV18	TRBJ1-1	-	-	TGTGCCAGCTCTCCTCAGGTGAACACTGAAGCTTTCTTT	CASSPQVNTEAFF
TRBV29-1	TRBJ1-2	-	-	TGCAGCGTTGATGGGGGCCGACTCTATGGCTACACCTTC	CSVDGGRLYGYTF
TRBV10-3	TRBJ2-2	TRBD2	-	TGTGCCATCAGGGGCGGGAGGGCCCTCACCGGGGAGCTGTTTTTT	CAIRGGRALTGELFF
TRBV2	TRBJ2-2	-	-	TGTGCCACCAGGGACACCCGGAACACCGGGGAGCTGTTTTTT	CATRDTRNTGELFF
TRBV10-3	TRBJ1-2	TRBD1	-	TGTGCCATCAGTGACCCGGACAGGGCGAAAGAAGGCTACACCTTC	CAISDPDRAKEGYTF
TRBV11-2	TRBJ1-2	TRBD1	-	TGTGCCAGCAGCTTACGAGGACAGGACGGCTATGGCTACACCTTC	CASSLRGQDGYGYTF
TRBV7-9	TRBJ2-1	-	-	TGTGCCAGCAGCCGAGGATTAGTAGGTCAGCAGTTCTTC	CASSRGLVGQQFF
TRBV7-7	TRBJ2-5	-	-	TGTGCCAGCAGCTTGGGACGGCGCCAAGAGACCCAGTACTTC	CASSLGRRQETQYF
TRBV27	TRBJ2-7	TRBD2	-	TGTGCCAGCGCCCGGGGGGGCTCCTACGAGCAGTACTTC	CASARGGSYEQYF
TRBV5-6	TRBJ2-5	-	-	TGTGCCAGCACCATTGCCCGGTGGGACGGGGAGACCCAGTACTTC	CASTIARWDGETQYF
TRBV9	TRBJ2-3	-	-	TGTGCCAGCAGCGCCTGGACGAGCAAAACAGATACGCAGTATTTT	CASSAWTSKTDTQYF
TRBV28	TRBJ1-1	TRBD1	-	TGTGCCAGCAGTTCTCACACGACAGGGGGTATAGACACTGAAGCTTTCTTT	CASSSHTTGGIDTEAFF
TRBV11-2	TRBJ1-4	TRBD1	-	TGTGCCAGCAGCTTCAGTAGGCGGACAGGGGGCGCCTTGAACGAAAAACTGTTTTTT	CASSFSRRTGGALNEKLFF
TRBV6-5	TRBJ1-4	TRBD1	-	TGTGCCAGCGGGGGACAGGGAGGGGAAAAACTGTTTTTT	CASGGQGGEKLFF
TRBV30	TRBJ1-4	-	-	TGTGCCTGGAGGGGGCGGGATGAAAAACTGTTTTTT	CAWRGRDEKLFF
TRBV7-9	TRBJ1-1	-	-	TGTGCCAGCAGCTTACACAGCCTGAACACTGAAGCTTTCTTT	CASSLHSLNTEAFF
TRBV11-2	TRBJ2-2	TRBD2	-	TGTGCCAGCAGCCTCTGGACTAGCGGGGGGGACGGGGAGCTGTTTTTT	CASSLWTSGGDGELFF